This entry is about one TCR beta chain. Its antigen is as yet unknown. V lost 5 bases, J lost 11 bases, and 18 bases stayed unmatched. Germline-derived CDR1 and CDR2 are LNHDA and SQIVND (reference sequence). The length of the CDR3 is 16 residues. Only in-frame clones appear in the TCRdb table, and some are missing; sequencing was by immunoSEQ multiplex PCR. The sample consists of about 80,000 clones, 90% of them appearing once. The data were taken from a study of OX40 agonist ivuxolimab in advanced cancers. Whole-study findings and limits: With doses of 0.1-3.0 mg/kg, partial responders showed among the lowest clonal expansion.

This TCR was sampled from an adult with an advanced solid tumor such as melanoma, head and neck, liver or kidney cancer. This chain joins TRBV19 and TRBJ1-5, with 7 nucleotides matching TRBD1. The input for sequencing was CD4+ or CD8+ T cells sorted from blood, taken in a trial of the OX40 agonist ivuxolimab. The CDR3 DNA is TGTGCCAGTAGTGTTAGGGGACAGACAAGTAGGTCGGCCCAGCATTTT. This translates into CASSVRGQTSRSAQHF.